These 15 T cell receptor beta chains were sequenced from one sample in a study of T-cell reconstitution after alpha-beta-depleted transplantation in children (TCRdb year 2016). Receptor amplification or capture employed PCR. Instrument used: Illumina HiSeq 2500. TCR libraries were prepared with molecular barcoding, using unique molecular identifiers to normalize TCRbeta repertoire quantification. In TCRdb, the public reads were trimmed at Q25 with fastp and aligned with MiXCR, with productive beta chains retained. When rows share a CDR3 protein, they turn into one entry using the most common DNA and genes. This sample lists about 100,000 distinct CDR3 sequences; about 5.6% were detected once. Around 5.6% of the sample comes from the top ten. The time point label of this sample denotes: day 60 (about 2 months) after transplantation. The meaning of the sample's treatment or condition label: allogeneic hematopoietic cell transplantation with graft depleted of TCRalphabeta T cells and CD19 B cells.

Sequenced material: PBMCs, mostly from graft donor cells, taken 60 days after TCRalphabeta/CD19-depleted stem cell transplant. The receptor set was obtained from a female patient between 2 and 10 years old who had a stem cell transplant for Fanconi anemia, so the T cells may come from the graft donor.

This clonotype has a count of ten or more. This chain links TRBV2 with TRBJ1-6; no firm D call. V lost 6 bases, J lost 7 bases, and 7 bases lay in between. The CDR3 is 12 amino acids. Germline loops: CDR1 SNHLY, CDR2 FYNNEI. CDR3 DNA: TGTGCCAGCAGGGCGGGGAATTCACCCCTCCACTTT. Its translation is CASRAGNSPLHF. Filled out from reference TRBV2 and TRBJ1-6, the complete variable domain reads EPEVTQTPSHQVTQMGQEVILRCVPISNHLYFYWYRQILGQKVEFLVSFYNNEISEKSEIFDDQFSVERPDGSNFTLKIRSTKLEDSAMYFCASRAGNSPLHFGNGTRLTVT.

The chain couples TRBV30 to TRBJ2-7; 10 nucleotides match TRBD2. The CDR3 consists of 15 residues. J lost 4 bases, V lost 3 bases, and 9 bases had no gene match. Germline values: CDR1 GTSNPN, CDR2 SVGIG (reference sequence). CDR3 loop: CAWRPPSGRNYEQYF. DNA for the CDR3: TGTGCCTGGAGGCCGCCTAGCGGGAGAAATTACGAGCAGTACTTC. Full variable domain (rest looked up from reference TRBV30 and TRBJ2-7): SQTIHQWPATLVQPVGSPLSLECTVEGTSNPNLYWYRQAAGRGLQLLFYSVGIGQISSEVPQNLSASRPQDRQFILSSKKLLLSDSGFYLCAWRPPSGRNYEQYFGPGTRLTVT.

Ten or more counts support this clonotype. The CDR3: CASSQDVGSGGPQETQYF. The CDR3 DNA is TGTGCCAGCAGCCAAGATGTCGGCAGCGGGGGGCCCCAAGAGACCCAGTACTTC. This chain links TRBV4-2 with TRBJ2-5, with 9 bases matching TRBD2. This CDR3 region has 18 residues. The J segment lost 1 base and the V segment lost 0 bases, leaving 9 bases of the junction unmatched. Germline V lookup: CDR1 LGHNA, CDR2 YNFKEQ.

The V gene is TRBV18, the J gene TRBJ1-4; perhaps TRBD1 as D (6 bases). V lost 2 bases and J 0 bases, leaving 10 bases between the germline ends. The CDR3 consists of 16 residues. From germline, CDR1 is KGHSH and CDR2 LQKENI. The CDR3 DNA is TGTGCCAGCTCACCAGGGGACACTGCAACTAATGAAAAACTGTTTTTT. As protein: CASSPGDTATNEKLFF.

This clonotype has more than one count but fewer than ten. The rearrangement links TRBV7-2 to TRBJ2-3; 11 nucleotides align to TRBD2. CDR3 size: 16 residues. Losses at the gene ends were 4 bases for V and 5 bases for J; bases not matched to a gene: 8. Germline V gives CDR1 SGHTA, CDR2 FQGNSA. Here the CDR3 reads CASSSVAGGPVDTQYF. The CDR3 DNA reads TGTGCCAGCAGCTCCGTAGCGGGAGGGCCCGTAGATACGCAGTATTTT.

The sample holds many counts of this clonotype. J is TRBJ1-1 and V is TRBV5-1, with D hard to call. The CDR3 has 13 amino acids. V lost 3 bases, J lost 1 base, and 7 bases lay in between. The germline CDR1 and CDR2 sequences are SGHRS and YFSETQ. CDR3 nucleotides: TGCGCCAGCAGCTCCGGACGGAACACTGAAGCTTTCTTT. Its protein product is CASSSGRNTEAFF.

This clonotype appeared a few times. The chain carries TRBV28 and TRBJ1-5, with 8 nucleotides matching TRBD1. V dropped 6 bases and J dropped 2; count of bases not matched to a gene: 9. The CDR3 consists of 16 residues. Germline V gene sequence: CDR1 MDHEN, CDR2 SYDVKM. The CDR3 nucleotides are TGTGCCAGCAGGCCCACAGGGGGTCAGGGCAATCAGCCCCAGCATTTT. Protein: CASRPTGGQGNQPQHF.

This clonotype showed up many times. CDR3 in DNA: TGCAGTGCTTTTTTAGCGGGGGGGCGAGGCGAGCAGTACTTC. This sequence encodes CSAFLAGGRGEQYF. The chain recombines TRBV20-1 with TRBJ2-7, with 11 bases lining up with TRBD2. Germline loops: CDR1 DFQATT, CDR2 SNEGSKA (reference sequence). V lost 5 bases to trimming and J lost 6 bases; unmatched junction nucleotides: 9. The CDR3 runs to 14 residues.

This clonotype turned up a few times. The chain carries TRBV7-6 and TRBJ2-1; 7 nucleotides align to TRBD2. The CDR3 runs to 15 residues. J lost 2 bases, V lost 5 bases, and 6 bases had no gene match. The V gene's germline CDR1 is SGHVS and CDR2 FNYEAQ. CDR3 DNA: TGTGCCAGCAGCCCCATTACTAGCGCCTACAATGAGCAGTTCTTC. Its translation: CASSPITSAYNEQFF.

This chain uses TRBV20-1 with TRBJ2-3; 7 positions agree with TRBD2. Losses at the gene ends were 6 bases for V and 2 bases for J; bases not matched to a gene: 14. The CDR3 loop spans 16 amino acids. Germline CDR1 and CDR2: DFQATT and SNEGSKA (reference sequence). The CDR3 is CSAAPTTSAFTDTQYF. The CDR3 DNA follows: TGCAGTGCCGCTCCCACAACTAGCGCTTTCACAGATACGCAGTATTTT.

Turning to this clonotype: A read error may explain this, as a much larger clone is one base away. The genes are TRBV5-1 and TRBJ2-1; 12 nucleotides line up with TRBD2. This CDR3 region has 15 residues. The V gene's germline CDR1 is SGHRS and CDR2 YFSETQ. The CDR3 is CASSLSGLAGNDQFF. The CDR3 DNA sequence: TGCGCCAGCAGCTTGTCGGGACTAGCGGGCAATGATCAGTTCTTC.

The table lists this clonotype with a few counts. Here the CDR3 DNA reads TGTGCCACCAGCAGGACAGAGGGGGCGAATTCTATTCAGTACTTC. Translated: CATSRTEGANSIQYF. The gene calls are TRBV15 and TRBJ2-4; 7 bases map to TRBD1. V shed 3 bases, J shed 10 bases, and the junction held 12 bases outside the gene matches. The CDR3 totals 15 residues. Germline-derived CDR1 and CDR2 are LNHNV and YYDKDF (reference sequence).

This clonotype was recorded at least ten times. The chain couples TRBV9 to TRBJ2-3, with 8 bases lining up with TRBD2. From germline, CDR1 is SGDLS and CDR2 YYNGEE. V shed 0 bases, J shed 1 base, and the junction held 10 bases outside the gene matches. CDR3 length: 18 amino acids. The CDR3 nucleotides read TGTGCCAGCAGCGTAGCCCTGGGAGATAGCGGGGGCACAGATACGCAGTATTTT. Amino acids: CASSVALGDSGGTDTQYF.

Ten or more counts support this clonotype. The genes are TRBV4-1 and TRBJ2-1; D possibly uses TRBD1 or TRBD2 (5 bases each). Germline-derived CDR1 and CDR2 are MGHRA and YSYEKL. The V gene lost 0 bases and the J gene lost 6 bases, with 15 bases spanning the gap. This CDR3 is built from 16 residues. DNA of the CDR3: TGCGCCAGCAGCCAAGATATAGGGAGACAGATCAATGAGCAGTTCTTC. Amino acids: CASSQDIGRQINEQFF.

The chain employs TRBV20-1 and TRBJ1-6; no clear D gene. The length of the CDR3 is 11 residues. Trimming stripped 3 bases from V and 11 bases from J, with 8 bases between. Germline V gives CDR1 DFQATT, CDR2 SNEGSKA (reference sequence). The CDR3 region has the DNA TGCAGTGCTAGGTTCCTACCACCCCTCCACTTT. Its translation: CSARFLPPLHF.